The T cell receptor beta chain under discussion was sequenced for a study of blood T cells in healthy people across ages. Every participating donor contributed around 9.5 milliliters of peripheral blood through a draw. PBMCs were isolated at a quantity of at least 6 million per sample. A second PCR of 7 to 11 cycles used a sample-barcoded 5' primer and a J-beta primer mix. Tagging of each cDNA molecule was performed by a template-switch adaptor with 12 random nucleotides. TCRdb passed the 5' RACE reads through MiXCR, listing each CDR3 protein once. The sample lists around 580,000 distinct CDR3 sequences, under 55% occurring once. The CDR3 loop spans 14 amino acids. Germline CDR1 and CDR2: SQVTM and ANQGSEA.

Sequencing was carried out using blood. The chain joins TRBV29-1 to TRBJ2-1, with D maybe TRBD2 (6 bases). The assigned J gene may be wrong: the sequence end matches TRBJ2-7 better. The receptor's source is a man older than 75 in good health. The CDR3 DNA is TGCAGCGCCCTACTGGGGGGAGGCCGCTACGAGCAGTACTTC. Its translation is CSALLGGGRYEQYF.